This record covers a single TCR beta chain. With constant-segment primers, 5'RACE yielded cDNA libraries of TCR alpha and TCR beta that carried sample barcodes and UMIs. TCRdb reprocessed the 5' RACE reads with MiXCR, giving one entry per CDR3 protein. The profile covers approximately 290,000 distinct CDR3 sequences, with just under 20% appearing a single time and roughly 20% taken by the ten largest. This CDR3 region has 16 residues. Germline CDR1 reads SGDLS; CDR2 reads YYNGEE. With V trimmed by 1 base and J by 2 bases, 7 bases remained unmatched. The data originate from a study of T-cell memory formation after mild COVID-19.

This receptor was taken from a man in his late teens or twenties who had mild COVID-19 (a few samples of this study predate the infection). Cell type and time point are not known. The genes are TRBV9 and TRBJ2-3, with 7 bases fitting TRBD2. Sequencing was carried out using PBMCs or a T cell subset sorted from them (not recorded which). For the CDR3, the DNA is TGTGCCAGCAGCGTATGGAGCGGGGCAGACACAGATACGCAGTATTTT. As protein: CASSVWSGADTDTQYF.